These 2 T cell receptor beta chains came from one sample sequenced in a study of cytomegalovirus exposure and HLA in healthy donors. In the PCR, 60 Vbeta and 13 Jbeta primers were used. Assay used: immunoSEQ multiplex PCR; TCRdb lists only in-frame clones, some missing. The sample has about 120,000 clones, 17% seen once. Input material: PBMCs. The receptors stem from a female donor in good health and CMV-seropositive.

V gene TRBV28 combines with J gene TRBJ1-2; tentatively, D is TRBD1 (6 bases). This CDR3 contains 14 residues. The ends were cut back, 5 bases at V and 5 bases at J, with 15 bases in the middle. In germline, CDR1 is MDHEN, CDR2 SYDVKM. The CDR3 is CASSVSGTPYGYTF. The CDR3 DNA is TGTGCCAGCAGTGTCAGCGGGACACCTTATGGCTACACCTTC.

This clone was counted a few times. The V and J genes are TRBV29-1 and TRBJ1-1, with 9 bases aligning to TRBD1. The germline V gene has CDR1 SQVTM and CDR2 ANQGSEA. The CDR3 sequence is 13 residues long. Trimming took 7 bases from V and 5 from J; bases not matched to a gene: 8. CDR3: CSGGQGERTEAFF. Written as DNA, the CDR3 is TGCAGCGGGGGACAGGGAGAGCGGACTGAAGCTTTCTTT. Full variable domain (remainder filled in from reference TRBV29-1 and TRBJ1-1): SAVISQKPSRDICQRGTSLTIQCQVDSQVTMMFWYRQQPGQSLTLIATANQGSEATYESGFVIDKFPISRPNLTFSTLTVSNMSPEDSSIYLCSGGQGERTEAFFGQGTRLTVV.